This TCR beta chain emerged from a study of control samples from healthy donors and cancer patients. Some clones are missing from TCRdb's copy, which holds only in-frame ones; the method was immunoSEQ multiplex PCR. The sample lists roughly 59,000 clones; about 92% were seen once. The germline V gene has CDR1 MGHRA and CDR2 YSYEKL. The CDR3 consists of 15 residues. V lost 1 base to trimming and J lost 1 base; unmatched junction nucleotides: 2. This chain uses TRBV4-1 with TRBJ1-1, with 8 nucleotides matching TRBD1. The sample was PBMCs. This TCR was sampled from a man aged 35 to 55 with colorectal cancer. As DNA, the CDR3 is TGCGCCAGCAGCCAAGTAGGGACAGGGAACACTGAAGCTTTCTTT. This codes for CASSQVGTGNTEAFF.